The following is a TCR beta chain sequence with its context. In the original analysis: Nucleated cell counts were estimated from reference gene primer amplification. Measured with immunoSEQ multiplex PCR; TCRdb has only the in-frame clones, and not every one. That table supplies the V and J calls and clone size; D and trimming were determined from the DNA. The sample contains roughly 330,000 clones, more than 75% of which appear only once. Individuals aged roughly 18 to 95 years were recruited from fewer than 30 US areas. These data originate in a study of blood T cell repertoires in COVID-19. The CDR3 runs to 16 residues. Germline assignment: CDR1 SEHNR and CDR2 FQNEAQ (reference sequence). The V gene lost 5 bases and the J gene lost 0 bases, with 16 bases spanning the gap.

The sequence came from a woman aged 25 to 39 who had recovered from COVID-19. The rearrangement joins TRBV7-9 to TRBJ1-1; D is uncertain. Specimen: PBMCs or T cells enriched from blood (not recorded which). The CDR3 DNA is TGTGCCAGCAGCCCCGGGGAGGGTGGGGTGAACACTGAAGCTTTCTTT. Protein product: CASSPGEGGVNTEAFF.